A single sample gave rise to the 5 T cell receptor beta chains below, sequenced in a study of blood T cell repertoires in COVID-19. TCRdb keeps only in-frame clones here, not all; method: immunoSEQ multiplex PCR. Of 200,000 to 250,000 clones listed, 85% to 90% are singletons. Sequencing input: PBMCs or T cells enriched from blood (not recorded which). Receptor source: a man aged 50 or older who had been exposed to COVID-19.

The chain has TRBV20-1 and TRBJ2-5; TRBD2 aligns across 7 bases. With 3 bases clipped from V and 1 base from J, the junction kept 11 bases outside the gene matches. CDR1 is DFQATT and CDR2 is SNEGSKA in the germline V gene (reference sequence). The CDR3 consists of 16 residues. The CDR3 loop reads CSASVAGEAFQETQYF. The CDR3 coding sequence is TGCAGTGCTAGTGTGGCGGGGGAGGCCTTCCAAGAGACCCAGTACTTC.

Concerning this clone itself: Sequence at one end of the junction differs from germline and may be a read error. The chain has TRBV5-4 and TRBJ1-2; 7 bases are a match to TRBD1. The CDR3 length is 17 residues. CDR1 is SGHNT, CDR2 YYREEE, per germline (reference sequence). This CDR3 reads CASSLAAQGQRSSTGSF. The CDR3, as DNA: TGTGCCAGCAGCTTGGCGGCCCAGGGACAGCGCTCGTCTACCGGCTCCTTC.

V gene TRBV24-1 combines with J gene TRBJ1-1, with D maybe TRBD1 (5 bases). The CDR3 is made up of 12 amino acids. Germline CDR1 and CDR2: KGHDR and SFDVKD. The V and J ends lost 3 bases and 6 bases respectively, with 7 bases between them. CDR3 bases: TGTGCCACCAGTGATCAGGGCCCTGAAGCTTTCTTT. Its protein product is CATSDQGPEAFF.

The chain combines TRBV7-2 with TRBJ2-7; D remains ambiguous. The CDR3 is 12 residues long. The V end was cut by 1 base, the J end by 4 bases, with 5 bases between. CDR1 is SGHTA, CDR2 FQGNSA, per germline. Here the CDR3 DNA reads TGTGCCAGCAGCTTAGTCAGTTACGAGCAGTACTTC. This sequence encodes CASSLVSYEQYF.

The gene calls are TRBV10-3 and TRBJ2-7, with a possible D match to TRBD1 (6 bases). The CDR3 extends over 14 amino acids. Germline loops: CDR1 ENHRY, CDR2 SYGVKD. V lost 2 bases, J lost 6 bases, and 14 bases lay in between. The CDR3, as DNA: TGTGCCATCAGTGAGCAGGGGCGAAACCCCGAGCAGTACGTC. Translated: CAISEQGRNPEQYV.